This passage covers 29 T cell receptor beta chains from one sample sequenced in a study of blood T cell repertoires in COVID-19. Assay used: immunoSEQ multiplex PCR; TCRdb lists only in-frame clones, some missing. The data show around 250,000 clones, around 90% seen once. Sequenced material: PBMCs or T cells enriched from blood (not recorded which). The receptors were sampled from a woman between 45 and 60 years old who had recovered from COVID-19.

V and J are TRBV11-2 and TRBJ2-3, with a possible D match to TRBD1 (5 bases). Per the germline V gene, CDR1 is SGHAT and CDR2 is FQNNGV. The CDR3 runs to 14 residues. Trimming took 6 bases from V and 1 from J, leaving 11 bases between them. The CDR3 sequence is CASSPGFRTDTQYF. CDR3 nucleotides: TGTGCCAGCAGTCCAGGGTTCCGCACAGATACGCAGTATTTT. The variable domain in full, completed from reference TRBV11-2 and TRBJ2-3, reads EAGVAQSPRYKIIEKRQSVAFWCNPISGHATLYWYQQILGQGPKLLIQFQNNGVVDDSQLPKDRFSAERLKGVDSTLKIQPAKLEDSAVYLCASSPGFRTDTQYFGPGTRLTVL.

This chain connects TRBV14 to TRBJ1-4; D is uncertain. Germline V lookup: CDR1 SGHDN, CDR2 FVKESK. V was shortened by 4 bases and J by 1 base, with 7 bases between the two germline ends. The CDR3 spans 14 residues. The CDR3 DNA reads TGTGCCAGCAGCCGAGGCGGAACTAATGAAAAACTGTTTTTT. It translates to CASSRGGTNEKLFF.

The chain links TRBV11-2 to TRBJ1-4; 9 positions agree with TRBD1. Germline CDR1 reads SGHAT; CDR2 reads FQNNGV. CDR3 length: 14 residues. V was clipped by 5 bases and J by 6 bases; unmatched bases: 4. CDR3 in amino acids: CASSPWTGDEKLFF. The CDR3 DNA reads TGTGCCAGCAGCCCATGGACAGGGGATGAAAAACTGTTTTTT. Variable domain in full (rest from reference TRBV11-2 and TRBJ1-4): EAGVAQSPRYKIIEKRQSVAFWCNPISGHATLYWYQQILGQGPKLLIQFQNNGVVDDSQLPKDRFSAERLKGVDSTLKIQPAKLEDSAVYLCASSPWTGDEKLFFGSGTQLSVL.

The chain uses TRBV5-8 and TRBJ2-1; 9 nucleotides align to TRBD1. The CDR3 loop spans 17 amino acids. Germline CDR1 SGHTS, CDR2 YDEGEE. CDR3 coding DNA: TGTGCAACACCGGGACAGGGATCTTTAGCGATCTACAATGAGCAGTTCTTC. This sequence encodes CATPGQGSLAIYNEQFF.

The chain has TRBV6-6 and TRBJ1-6; a possible D gene is TRBD1 (6 bases). CDR1 is MNHNY, CDR2 SVGAGI, per germline (reference sequence). Trimming shortened V by 5 bases and J by 8 bases, and 13 bases separated the two germline ends. The CDR3 loop spans 14 amino acids. The CDR3 bases are TGTGCCAGCAGTACACAGGGAGTGGATTCACCCCTCCACTTT. It translates to CASSTQGVDSPLHF.

The chain links TRBV19 to TRBJ2-5; 7 nucleotides line up with TRBD1. The CDR3 loop spans 14 amino acids. Germline-derived CDR1 and CDR2 are LNHDA and SQIVND (reference sequence). Trimming removed 3 bases from V and 2 bases from J; junction bases left unmatched: 3. CDR3 sequence: CASSIWTGQETQYF. In nucleotides, the CDR3 is TGTGCCAGTAGTATCTGGACAGGTCAAGAGACCCAGTACTTC.

The chain links TRBV28 to TRBJ2-7; TRBD1 agrees at 7 bases. The CDR3 runs 13 residues. Losses at the gene ends were 5 bases for V and 4 bases for J; bases not matched to a gene: 5. Germline V gene lookup returns CDR1 MDHEN and CDR2 SYDVKM. CDR3 DNA: TGTGCCAGCAGTCCAGGGACAGAATACGAGCAGTACTTC. It yields the protein CASSPGTEYEQYF.

This clone was counted a few times. The V gene is TRBV10-3, the J gene TRBJ2-1; 11 bases line up with TRBD2. The CDR3 consists of 16 residues. Trimming took 5 bases from V and 0 from J; bases not matched to a gene: 3. Germline V gene data show CDR1 as ENHRY and CDR2 as SYGVKD. The CDR3 DNA is TGTGCCATCAGTCCTACTAGCGGGAGCTCCTACAATGAGCAGTTCTTC. Residues: CAISPTSGSSYNEQFF.

V and J are TRBV5-4 and TRBJ2-5, with 7 bases matching TRBD1. The CDR3 is 15 amino acids. The ends lost 4 bases at V and 2 bases at J; junction bases unmatched: 8. Germline CDR1 SGHNT, CDR2 YYREEE (reference sequence). As DNA, the CDR3 is TGTGCCAGCAGCACCGAGGGGGCGCGGCAAGAGACCCAGTACTTC. Translating gives CASSTEGARQETQYF.

This chain links TRBV4-1 with TRBJ2-7, with 10 bases lining up with TRBD2. The CDR3 runs to 15 residues. The germline gives CDR1 MGHRA, CDR2 YSYEKL. V lost 3 bases to trimming and J lost 4 bases; unmatched junction nucleotides: 6. As DNA, the CDR3 is TGCGCCAGCAGCCAGAGAGCGGGAGGGGAGTACGAGCAGTACTTC. Amino acids: CASSQRAGGEYEQYF.

The rearrangement uses TRBV18 and TRBJ2-7, with 12 bases that match TRBD2. Germline values: CDR1 KGHSH, CDR2 LQKENI. The CDR3 has 17 residues. The J segment lost 1 base and the V segment lost 1 base, leaving 5 bases of the junction unmatched. CDR3 bases: TGTGCCAGCTCACCACAACTAGCGGGAGGATCTTCCTACGAGCAGTACTTC. This translates into CASSPQLAGGSSYEQYF.

The chain carries TRBV3-1 (or the pseudogene TRBV3-2) and TRBJ2-1; 8 bases are a match to TRBD2. CDR3 size: 15 residues. V was clipped by 5 bases and J by 4 bases; unmatched bases: 7. Per germline, CDR1 LGHDT and CDR2 YNNKEL (reference sequence). The CDR3 coding sequence is TGTGCCAGCAGCGTGGGTAGCGGGACTTACAATGAGCAGTTCTTC. Protein product: CASSVGSGTYNEQFF.

The CDR3 sequence: CASSQWSGSGNTIYF. The CDR3 nucleotides read TGCGCCAGCAGCCAGTGGAGCGGCTCTGGAAACACCATATATTTT. The chain joins TRBV5-1 to TRBJ1-3; D unclear. The germline V and J ends were trimmed by 4 bases and 0 bases, with 11 bases remaining between them. The CDR3 contains 15 residues. The V gene's germline CDR1 is SGHRS and CDR2 YFSETQ. The variable domain in full, completed from reference TRBV5-1 and TRBJ1-3, reads KAGVTQTPRYLIKTRGQQVTLSCSPISGHRSVSWYQQTPGQGLQFLFEYFSETQRNKGNFPGRFSGRQFSNSRSEMNVSTLELGDSALYLCASSQWSGSGNTIYFGEGSWLTVV.

V is TRBV5-1 and J is TRBJ2-3; D is ambiguous. This CDR3 spans 15 amino acids. Trimming took 3 bases from V and 2 from J, leaving 13 bases between them. CDR1 is SGHRS, CDR2 YFSETQ, per germline. The CDR3 region has the DNA TGCGCCAGCAGCTCGAACAGACCCGACACAGATACGCAGTATTTT. Its translation: CASSSNRPDTDTQYF.

This clone was counted a single time. CDR3 sequence reads: CASSVRQGAGSQETQYF. As DNA, the CDR3 is TGTGCCAGCAGCGTGAGACAGGGGGCAGGTTCCCAAGAGACCCAGTACTTC. V and J are TRBV9 and TRBJ2-5; 10 bases map to TRBD1. Germline values: CDR1 SGDLS, CDR2 YYNGEE. CDR3 length equals 17 residues. Trimming at V came to 2 bases and at J to 1 base, leaving 8 bases not matched to a gene.

The gene calls are TRBV5-1 and TRBJ1-1, with D perhaps matching TRBD1 (6 bases). Germline V lookup: CDR1 SGHRS, CDR2 YFSETQ. V lost 0 bases and J 5 bases, leaving 14 bases between the germline ends. The CDR3 has 15 residues. As DNA, the CDR3 is TGCGCCAGCAGCTTGGTTTCAGGGGAGGGGACTGAAGCTTTCTTT. Protein product: CASSLVSGEGTEAFF.

The V call is TRBV18, the J call TRBJ2-3; D not certain. V dropped 3 bases and J dropped 8 bases, with 15 bases sitting between them. From germline, CDR1 is KGHSH and CDR2 LQKENI. CDR3 length: 14 amino acids. The CDR3 loop is CASSPEQPPSTQYF. In DNA, the CDR3 is TGTGCCAGCTCACCGGAGCAGCCTCCGAGTACGCAGTATTTT.

The V call is TRBV27, the J call TRBJ2-1, with 13 bases matching TRBD2. V lost 5 bases, J lost 2 bases, and 9 bases stayed unmatched. The CDR3 totals 18 residues. Germline assignment: CDR1 MNHEY and CDR2 SMNVEV (reference sequence). DNA for the CDR3: TGTGCCAGCAGTAGCCGGACTAGCGGGAGAGGGGCCTACAATGAGCAGTTCTTC. As protein: CASSSRTSGRGAYNEQFF.

The genes are TRBV29-1 and TRBJ1-1, with 9 bases aligning to TRBD1. Germline CDR1 SQVTM, CDR2 ANQGSEA. This CDR3 is built from 13 residues. J gave up 2 bases and V 6 bases, and 4 bases lay outside the gene matches. CDR3 region: CSVATGGNTEAFF. CDR3 bases: TGCAGCGTCGCGACAGGGGGAAACACTGAAGCTTTCTTT.

V gene TRBV2 combines with J gene TRBJ1-4; 8 bases map to TRBD1. From germline, CDR1 is SNHLY and CDR2 FYNNEI. The V segment lost 5 bases and the J segment 7 bases; nucleotides outside the gene matches: 12. There are 16 residues in the CDR3. Written as DNA, the CDR3 is TGTGCCAGCAGTCTAAACAGGGGGGTTATGGGTGAAAAACTGTTTTTT. Encoded protein: CASSLNRGVMGEKLFF.

This rearrangement joins TRBV5-6 to TRBJ2-7; 7 nucleotides match TRBD2. The CDR3 runs 16 residues. V shed 0 bases, J shed 1 base, and the junction held 7 bases outside the gene matches. Germline loops: CDR1 SGHDT, CDR2 YYEEEE. The CDR3 DNA is TGTGCCAGCAGCTTGGTTAGCGGGTGGATGTCCTACGAGCAGTACTTC. This gives the protein CASSLVSGWMSYEQYF.

The V and J genes are TRBV7-2 and TRBJ1-1, with TRBD1 matching over 9 bases. Trimming took 6 bases from V and 7 from J; bases not matched to a gene: 9. The CDR3 is made up of 14 amino acids. In germline, CDR1 is SGHTA, CDR2 FQGNSA. The DNA of the CDR3 is TGTGCCAGCAGACTCACAGGGGGCTCGCTTGAAGCTTTCTTT. Its protein product is CASRLTGGSLEAFF.

The chain uses TRBV7-3 and TRBJ2-2, with 10 bases fitting TRBD2. Germline values: CDR1 SGHTA, CDR2 FQGTGA. This CDR3 spans 17 amino acids. Unmatched junction bases numbered 10, after V lost 2 bases and J lost 7 bases. The CDR3 spells CASSLVGLAGESGELFF. The DNA of the CDR3 is TGTGCCAGCAGCTTAGTCGGTCTAGCGGGAGAAAGCGGGGAGCTGTTTTTT.

The CDR3 protein is CASSWTGSSEQYF. For the CDR3, the DNA is TGTGCCAGCAGTTGGACAGGGTCGAGCGAGCAGTACTTC. The chain recombines TRBV27 with TRBJ2-7; 8 nucleotides line up with TRBD1. The germline gives CDR1 MNHEY, CDR2 SMNVEV (reference sequence). The CDR3 is 13 amino acids. V lost 4 bases to trimming and J lost 6 bases; unmatched junction nucleotides: 5.

The rearrangement links TRBV3-1 (or the pseudogene TRBV3-2) to TRBJ2-3; 9 bases fit TRBD2. The CDR3 loop spans 16 amino acids. V shed 4 bases and J 5 bases; nucleotides not matched to a gene: 10. Germline V gene data show CDR1 as LGHDT and CDR2 as YNNKEL (reference sequence). CDR3 region: CASSRGRALAGDTQYF. CDR3 nucleotide sequence: TGTGCCAGCAGCCGCGGGAGGGCGCTAGCGGGAGATACGCAGTATTTT.

The V and J genes are TRBV7-3 and TRBJ2-1; 7 bases map to TRBD1. CDR3 length: 15 residues. Unmatched junction bases numbered 0, after V lost 0 bases and J lost 1 base. Germline lookup yields CDR1 SGHTA and CDR2 FQGTGA. This CDR3 is CASSLTTGSYNEQFF. DNA for the CDR3: TGTGCCAGCAGCTTAACGACAGGGTCCTACAATGAGCAGTTCTTC. Based on the CDR3 plus reference TRBV7-3 and TRBJ2-1, the full variable domain is GAGVSQTPSNKVTEKGKYVELRCDPISGHTALYWYRQSLGQGPEFLIYFQGTGAADDSGLPNDRFFAVRPEGSVSTLKIQRTERGDSAVYLCASSLTTGSYNEQFFGPGTRLTVL.

V and J are TRBV29-1 and TRBJ1-3; 7 bases fit TRBD1. V trimming: 6 bases; J trimming: 0 bases; junction bases outside the gene matches: 11. Germline assignment: CDR1 SQVTM and CDR2 ANQGSEA. The CDR3 spans 16 residues. The CDR3 spells CSVKNTGETSGNTIYF. CDR3 nucleotides: TGCAGCGTCAAGAACACAGGGGAAACCTCTGGAAACACCATATATTTT.

The V gene is TRBV21-1, the J gene TRBJ1-5. TRBV21-1 is flagged as a pseudogene. The CDR3 spans 13 residues. In DNA, the CDR3 is TGTGCCAGCAGCGGAGGGTGCAATCAGCCCCAGCATTTT. Protein product: CASSGGCNQPQHF.

The genes are TRBV10-3 and TRBJ1-1, with TRBD1 as a possible D gene (6 bases). V was cut by 3 bases and J by 1 base, with 9 bases left in between. Germline CDR1 ENHRY, CDR2 SYGVKD. This CDR3 has 14 amino acids. Here the CDR3 DNA reads TGTGCCATCAGTGAATGGGGACAGAACACTGAAGCTTTCTTT. It specifies CAISEWGQNTEAFF.